Presented here are 3 T cell receptor beta chains from one specimen sequenced in a study of technical replicates of blood from several donors. Sequenced by immunoSEQ multiplex PCR; TCRdb stores in-frame clones only, minus some. The repertoire holds tens of thousands of clones, with 95% to 98% as singletons. Sequenced input: T cells isolated from PBMCs. These receptors were collected from a human donor in good health.

The chain links TRBV13 to TRBJ1-1; weak D call: TRBD1 (5 bases). CDR3 size: 12 residues. The V end was cut by 4 bases, the J end by 5 bases, with 8 bases between. Germline V gene sequence: CDR1 PRHDT, CDR2 FYEKMQ (reference sequence). This chain's CDR3 is CASSWQGTEAFF. Here the CDR3 DNA reads TGTGCCAGCAGCTGGCAGGGAACTGAAGCTTTCTTT.

The chain uses TRBV6-1 and TRBJ1-3; D may be TRBD1 (5 bases). The CDR3 runs to 16 residues. Germline lookup yields CDR1 MNHNS and CDR2 SASEGT. V lost 2 bases, J lost 0 bases, and 11 bases lay in between. CDR3: CASSEIGGFSGNTIYF. CDR3 in DNA: TGTGCCAGCAGTGAAATCGGGGGGTTCTCTGGAAACACCATATATTTT.

The chain is built from TRBV27 and TRBJ2-5; D possibly corresponds to TRBD2 (6 bases). The CDR3 runs 17 residues. Trimming removed 5 bases at V and 2 bases at J, with 21 bases between. CDR1 and CDR2 (germline): MNHEY, SMNVEV (reference sequence). CDR3 in amino acids: CASSPRLMARGQETQYF. The CDR3 region has the DNA TGTGCCAGCAGTCCAAGGTTGATGGCCCGGGGGCAAGAGACCCAGTACTTC.